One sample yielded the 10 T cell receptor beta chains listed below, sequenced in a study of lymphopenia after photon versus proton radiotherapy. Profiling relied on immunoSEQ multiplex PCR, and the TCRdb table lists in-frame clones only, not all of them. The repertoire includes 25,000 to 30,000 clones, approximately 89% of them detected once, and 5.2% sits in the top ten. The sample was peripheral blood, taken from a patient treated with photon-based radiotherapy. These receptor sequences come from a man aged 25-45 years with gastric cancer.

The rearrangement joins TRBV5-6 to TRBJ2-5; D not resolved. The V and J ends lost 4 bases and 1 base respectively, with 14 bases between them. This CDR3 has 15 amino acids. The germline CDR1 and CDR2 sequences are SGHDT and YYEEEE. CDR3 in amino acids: CASSPLDKPQETQYF. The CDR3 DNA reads TGTGCCAGCAGCCCATTAGACAAACCCCAAGAGACCCAGTACTTC. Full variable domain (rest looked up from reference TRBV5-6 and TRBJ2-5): DAGVTQSPTHLIKTRGQQVTLRCSPKSGHDTVSWYQQALGQGPQFIFQYYEEEERQRGNFPDRFSGHQFPNYSSELNVNALLLGDSALYLCASSPLDKPQETQYFGPGTRLLVL.

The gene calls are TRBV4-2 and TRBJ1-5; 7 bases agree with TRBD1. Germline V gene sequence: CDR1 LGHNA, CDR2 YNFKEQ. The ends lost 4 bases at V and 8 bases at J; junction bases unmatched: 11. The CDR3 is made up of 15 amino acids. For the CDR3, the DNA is TGTGCCAGCAGCCGTAATGACAGGGAGAGTGAGCCCCAGCATTTT. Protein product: CASSRNDRESEPQHF.

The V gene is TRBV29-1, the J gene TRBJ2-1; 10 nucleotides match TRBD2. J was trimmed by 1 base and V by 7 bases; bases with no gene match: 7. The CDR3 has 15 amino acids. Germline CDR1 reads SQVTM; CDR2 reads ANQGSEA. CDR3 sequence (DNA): TGCAGCGGAAAGCGGGGGGGCGTATCCTACAATGAGCAGTTCTTC. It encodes CSGKRGGVSYNEQFF.

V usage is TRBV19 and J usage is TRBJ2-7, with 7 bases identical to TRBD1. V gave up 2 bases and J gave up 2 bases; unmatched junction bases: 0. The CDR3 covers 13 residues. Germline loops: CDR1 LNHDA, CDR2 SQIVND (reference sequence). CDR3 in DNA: TGTGCCAGTAGTATACAGGGGGCCTACGAGCAGTACTTC. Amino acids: CASSIQGAYEQYF.

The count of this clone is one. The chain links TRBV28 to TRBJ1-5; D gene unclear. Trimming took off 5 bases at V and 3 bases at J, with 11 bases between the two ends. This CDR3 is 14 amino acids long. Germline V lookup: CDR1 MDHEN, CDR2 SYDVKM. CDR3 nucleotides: TGTGCCAGCAGTGCAGCTGCCGACAATCAGCCCCAGCATTTT. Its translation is CASSAAADNQPQHF.

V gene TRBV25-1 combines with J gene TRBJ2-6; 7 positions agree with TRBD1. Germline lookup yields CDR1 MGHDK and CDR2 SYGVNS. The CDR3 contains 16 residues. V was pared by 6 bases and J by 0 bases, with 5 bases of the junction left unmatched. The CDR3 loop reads CASSLTGSSGANVLTF. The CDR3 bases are TGTGCCAGCAGCCTGACAGGGTCCTCTGGGGCCAACGTCCTGACTTTC.

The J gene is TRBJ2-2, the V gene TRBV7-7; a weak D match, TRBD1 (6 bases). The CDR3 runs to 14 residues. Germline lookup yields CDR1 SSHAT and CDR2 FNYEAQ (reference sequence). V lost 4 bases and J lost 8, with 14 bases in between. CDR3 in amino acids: CASSSDRSPGELFF. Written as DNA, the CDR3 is TGTGCCAGCAGCTCAGACAGGAGCCCGGGGGAGCTGTTTTTT.

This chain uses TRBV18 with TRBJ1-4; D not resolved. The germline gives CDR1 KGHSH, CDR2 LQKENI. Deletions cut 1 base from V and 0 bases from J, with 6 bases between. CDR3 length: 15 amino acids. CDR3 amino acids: CASSPLSSTNEKLFF. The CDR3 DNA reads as TGTGCCAGCTCACCACTAAGCTCAACTAATGAAAAACTGTTTTTT.

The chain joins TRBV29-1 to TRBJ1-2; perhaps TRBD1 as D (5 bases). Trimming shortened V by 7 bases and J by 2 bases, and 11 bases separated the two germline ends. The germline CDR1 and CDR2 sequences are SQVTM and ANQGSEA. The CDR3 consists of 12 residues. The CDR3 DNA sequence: TGCAGCGCCCCCGAGGGGAACTATGGCTACACCTTC. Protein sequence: CSAPEGNYGYTF.

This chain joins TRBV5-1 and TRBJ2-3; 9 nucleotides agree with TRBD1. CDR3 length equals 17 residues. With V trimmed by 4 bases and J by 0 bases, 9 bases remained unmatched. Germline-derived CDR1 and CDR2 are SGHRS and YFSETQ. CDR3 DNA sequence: TGCGCCAGCAGCCCGGGCGGGACAGGGACTAGCACAGATACGCAGTATTTT. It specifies CASSPGGTGTSTDTQYF.